This TCR beta chain was identified during a study of blood T cells in healthy people across ages. Study-level findings and limits: There were more naive CD4+ cells and higher diversity in long-lived donors than in aged donors. Age advanced and TCR beta diversity per million T cells fell, roughly linearly.

V lost 5 bases and J 8 bases, leaving 21 bases between the germline ends. Per germline, CDR1 SEHNR and CDR2 FQNEAQ (reference sequence). CDR3 size: 16 residues. PCR was performed a second time for about 6 to 12 cycles using a sample-barcoded 5' primer and a J-beta primer mix. Each CDR3 protein is one row after TCRdb ran MiXCR on the 5' RACE reads. The repertoire includes around 780,000 distinct CDR3 sequences, roughly 25% of them detected once, and under 3% sits in the top ten. For this clonotype: Its antigen is still unknown.

These sequences were also reported in another study, on T cells of mothers and their children. From that study: RNA that had been extracted went wholly into cDNA synthesis, at around 1.4 ug per 15 ul.

The rearrangement joins TRBV7-9 to TRBJ1-4; weak D call: TRBD1 (6 bases). The origin of this receptor is a boy younger than 18 in good health. Material: blood. The CDR3 is CASSHTTTGFQEKLFF. The CDR3 bases are TGTGCCAGCAGCCACACAACAACAGGGTTTCAAGAAAAACTGTTTTTT.